The source of this T cell receptor (beta chain) is a study of blood T cell repertoires in COVID-19. Overall study: The origin of the acute and convalescent COVID-19 samples was the United States, Italy and Spain. T cells, B-cell-depleted T cells, or PBMCs supplied cDNA or gDNA.

The repertoire was sequenced with immunoSEQ multiplex PCR; TCRdb's copy has only in-frame clones and lacks some. The sample includes about 150,000 clones, about 86% seen only once; the top ten take about 7.2%. Per germline, CDR1 SEHNR and CDR2 FQNEAQ (reference sequence). The CDR3 totals 17 residues. V shed 5 bases, J shed 1 base, and the junction held 13 bases outside the gene matches. Residents of about two dozen US areas, aged roughly 18 to 89 years, made up the participants. Recovered status in Cohort 3 required two negative PCRs, clearance, or symptom resolution. The clonotype comes from a man aged 50 or older who had recovered from COVID-19. The chain couples TRBV7-9 to TRBJ1-2, with 7 bases lining up with TRBD1. The sequenced material came from PBMCs or T cells enriched from blood (not recorded which). CDR3 nucleotide sequence: TGTGCCAGCAGCGACGGGGGACAGCCTAACTTTAACTATGGCTACACCTTC. It is translated as CASSDGGQPNFNYGYTF.